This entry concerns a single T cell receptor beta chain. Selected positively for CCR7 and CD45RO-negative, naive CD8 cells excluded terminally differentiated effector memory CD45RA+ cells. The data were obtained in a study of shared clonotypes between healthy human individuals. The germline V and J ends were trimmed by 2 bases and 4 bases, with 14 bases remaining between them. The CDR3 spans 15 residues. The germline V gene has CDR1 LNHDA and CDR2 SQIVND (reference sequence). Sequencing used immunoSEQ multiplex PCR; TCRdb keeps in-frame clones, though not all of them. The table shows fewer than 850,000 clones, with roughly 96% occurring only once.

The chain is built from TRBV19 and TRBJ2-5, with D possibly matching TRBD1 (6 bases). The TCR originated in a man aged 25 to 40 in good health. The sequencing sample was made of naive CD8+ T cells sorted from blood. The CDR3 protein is CASSIMAGAAETQYF. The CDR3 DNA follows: TGTGCCAGTAGTATAATGGCAGGGGCAGCAGAGACCCAGTACTTC.